This T cell receptor (beta chain) originates from a study of chemoradiotherapy in HPV16-positive cancers. About the study: A couple of HPV16-positive patients' cells yielded candidate HPV-specific clones and common motifs. Regarding the study as a whole: Candidate HPV-specific clones and E7-related TCR motifs grew in tumor during treatment. Functional assays defining HPV-specific T cells used only a couple of HPV16-positive patients.

The germline V and J ends were trimmed by 6 bases and 0 bases, with 20 bases remaining between them. The germline CDR1 and CDR2 sequences are SGHDN and FVKESK. This CDR3 has 17 residues. Assay used: immunoSEQ multiplex PCR; TCRdb lists only in-frame clones, some missing. The repertoire holds 15,000 to 20,000 clones, with just under 90% as singletons. This clone came up once. The antigen is unknown. Sample: blood, taken from a patient who underwent chemoradiotherapy. The genes are TRBV14 and TRBJ1-1, with TRBD1 as a possible D gene (6 bases). The TCR sequence derives from a human donor with HPV-associated anogenital cancer. The CDR3 protein is CASSRIPNRALNTEAFF. The CDR3 nucleotides are TGTGCCAGCAGTCGAATTCCGAACAGGGCCCTGAACACTGAAGCTTTCTTT.